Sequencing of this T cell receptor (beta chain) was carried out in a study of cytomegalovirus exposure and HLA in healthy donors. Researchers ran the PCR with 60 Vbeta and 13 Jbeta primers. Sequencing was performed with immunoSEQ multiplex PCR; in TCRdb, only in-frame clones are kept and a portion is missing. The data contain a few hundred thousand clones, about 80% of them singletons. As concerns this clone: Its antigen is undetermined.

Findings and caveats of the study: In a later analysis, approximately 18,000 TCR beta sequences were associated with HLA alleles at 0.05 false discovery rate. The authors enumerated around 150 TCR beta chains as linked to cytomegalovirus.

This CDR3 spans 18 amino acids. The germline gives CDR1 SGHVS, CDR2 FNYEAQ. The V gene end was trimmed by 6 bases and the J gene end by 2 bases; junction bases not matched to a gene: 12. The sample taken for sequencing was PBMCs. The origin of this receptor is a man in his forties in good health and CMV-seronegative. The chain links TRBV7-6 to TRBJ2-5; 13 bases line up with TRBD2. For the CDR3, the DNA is TGTGCCAGCAGACAAGGACTAGCGGGGGAGCTTGGGCAAGAGACCCAGTACTTC. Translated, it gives CASRQGLAGELGQETQYF.